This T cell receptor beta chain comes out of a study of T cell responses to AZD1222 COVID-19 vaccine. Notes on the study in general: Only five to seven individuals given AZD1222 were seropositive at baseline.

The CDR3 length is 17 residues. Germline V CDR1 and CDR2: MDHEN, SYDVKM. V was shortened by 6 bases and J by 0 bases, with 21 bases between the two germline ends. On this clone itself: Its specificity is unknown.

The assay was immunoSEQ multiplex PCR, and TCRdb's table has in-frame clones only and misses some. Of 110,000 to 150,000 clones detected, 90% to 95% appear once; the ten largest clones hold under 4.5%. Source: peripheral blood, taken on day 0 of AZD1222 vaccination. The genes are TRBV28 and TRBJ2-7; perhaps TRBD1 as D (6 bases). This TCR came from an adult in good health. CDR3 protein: CASRRDDRIVSSYEQYF. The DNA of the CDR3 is TGTGCCAGCAGACGAGACGACAGGATTGTTAGCTCCTACGAGCAGTACTTC.